This record covers a single T cell receptor (beta chain). Its antigen is as yet unknown. This sample was taken from a study of blood T cells in healthy people across ages. Overall study results and limits: A roughly linear fall in TCR beta diversity per million T cells was seen with increasing age. Both higher diversity and more naive CD4+ cells marked long-lived donors when set against aged donors.

V lost 4 bases, J lost 4 bases, and 5 bases stayed unmatched. This CDR3 has 15 residues. CDR1 MNHNY and CDR2 SVGAGI come from the germline V gene (reference sequence). The authors ran a second PCR of about 6 to 11 cycles using a sample-barcoded 5' primer and a J-beta primer mix. TCRdb re-derived calls from the 5' RACE reads in MiXCR, one entry per CDR3 protein. The sample gives 600,000 or so distinct CDR3 sequences, more than 45% of which show up once; roughly 24% is in the top ten. The chain has TRBV6-6 and TRBJ2-2, with 8 bases lining up with TRBD2. Sequenced sample: blood. The TCR comes from a man older than 75 in good health. The CDR3, as DNA: TGTGCCAGCAGTTCCAGCGGGAGTCCCACCGGGGAGCTGTTTTTT. It is translated as CASSSSGSPTGELFF.